Given below is one T cell receptor (beta chain) in context. This entry comes from a study of blood T cell repertoires in COVID-19. Study-level information: Sites in the United States, Italy and Spain provided acute and convalescent COVID-19 samples. In each case, the material was cDNA or gDNA derived from T cells, B-cell-depleted T cells, or PBMCs.

Per the original methods: Amplifying reference gene primers gave estimates of nucleated cell counts. Method: immunoSEQ multiplex PCR; TCRdb's copy keeps in-frame clones and lacks some. D and trimming were read from the DNA, whereas the V and J calls and clone size are those reported in that table. Here the sample spans around 280,000 clones, 86% being singletons. CDR1 SEHNR and CDR2 FQNEAQ come from the germline V gene (reference sequence). The CDR3 has 15 amino acids. Trimming took 2 bases from V and 5 from J; bases not matched to a gene: 8. The source material was peripheral blood. The TCR comes from a woman aged 25-40 years who had recovered from COVID-19. This rearrangement joins TRBV7-9 to TRBJ1-1, with TRBD1 matching over 7 bases. CDR3 protein: CASSLTKGARTEAFF. The DNA for the CDR3 is TGTGCCAGCAGCTTAACGAAGGGGGCGAGGACTGAAGCTTTCTTT.